This is a list of T cell receptor beta chains from one sample in a study of cytomegalovirus exposure and HLA in healthy donors. TCRdb's table, derived via immunoSEQ multiplex PCR, lists solely in-frame clones and lacks some. The data show approximately 190,000 clones, 81% seen once. The sequencing sample was made of PBMCs. These receptors were obtained from a man aged 50-60 years in good health and CMV-seronegative. The CDR3 runs from the conserved cysteine through the conserved F or W. The D gene is left open where the match is weak. Not all rows give a size; the values are once, few, many and, for expanded clones, a class.

TRBV9	NA	NA	TRBJ1-1	TGTGCCAGCAGCGTAAAGACAACCTCTGAAGCTTTCTTT	CASSVKTTSEAFF
TRBV9	NA	NA	TRBJ2-7	TGTGCCAGCAGCGGCCGAGACGGAGGGAGCTCCTACGAGCAGTACTTC	CASSGRDGGSSYEQYF
TRBV7-9	few	NA	TRBJ2-2	TGTGCCAGCACCCCTGCAACAACGAACACCGGGGAGCTGTTTTTT	CASTPATTNTGELFF
TRBV7-9	NA	TRBD1	TRBJ2-3	TGTGCCAGCAGCTTCGACAGGGTCGGCACAGATACGCAGTATTTT	CASSFDRVGTDTQYF
TRBV18	few	TRBD1	TRBJ2-1	TGTGCCAGCTCACCACCTAAGGGGACAGGGGGGGACAATGAGCAGTTCTTC	CASSPPKGTGGDNEQFF
TRBV18	NA	NA	TRBJ2-3	TGTGCCAGCTCACCCTTAGGGGCAGGTCTAAGCCCAGATACGCAGTATTTT	CASSPLGAGLSPDTQYF
TRBV6-5	NA	NA	TRBJ1-1	TGTGCCAGCAACCCAGGGACACTCCGGAACACTGAAGCTTTCTTT	CASNPGTLRNTEAFF
TRBV2	NA	NA	TRBJ1-1	TGTGCCAGTGACTCTTTGGGCACTGAAGCTTTCTTT	CASDSLGTEAFF
TRBV2	NA	NA	TRBJ2-7	TGTGCCATAAGGCAGGCCTACGAGCAGTACTTC	CAIRQAYEQYF
TRBV4-2	NA	NA	TRBJ2-1	TGTGCCAGCAGCCAAGGGGAAGGGGATTCAAATGAGCAGTTCTTC	CASSQGEGDSNEQFF
TRBV7-2	NA	NA	TRBJ1-4	TGTGCCAGCAGCGAAAACCCCCCGGAACTGTTTTTT	CASSENPPELFF
TRBV27	few	NA	TRBJ2-1	TGTGCCAGCAAGACGGGAGCTTACCGGAATGAGCAGTTCTTC	CASKTGAYRNEQFF
TRBV2	NA	NA	TRBJ2-7	TGTGCCAGCAAAGAACTCGAGAGAACCTACGAGCAGTACTTC	CASKELERTYEQYF
TRBV5-4	NA	NA	TRBJ2-7	TGTGCCAGCAGTCCAACGGGTTCCTACGAGCAGTACTTC	CASSPTGSYEQYF
TRBV7-8	NA	NA	TRBJ1-5	TGTGCCAGCAGCTTAGGAGATGACTCAGGGCAGCCCCAGCATTTT	CASSLGDDSGQPQHF
TRBV6-6	many	TRBD1	TRBJ2-7	TGTGCCAGCAGGGGACAGTCCTCCTCCTACGAGCAGTACTTC	CASRGQSSSYEQYF
TRBV2	NA	NA	TRBJ2-1	TGTGCCAGCAGTGAAGAACAGGGCTGGAGCAATGAGCAGTTCTTC	CASSEEQGWSNEQFF
TRBV6-5	NA	NA	TRBJ2-2	TGTGCCAGCAGTTACTCAGGGGTCGGGGAGCTGTTTTTT	CASSYSGVGELFF
TRBV10-3	NA	NA	TRBJ2-2	TGTGCCACCCGCTACGGCACCGGGGAGCTGTTTTTT	CATRYGTGELFF
TRBV7-2	few	NA	TRBJ2-1	TGTGCCAGCAGCTTTCGCCCGGGGAATGAGCAGTTCTTC	CASSFRPGNEQFF
TRBV5-1	NA	NA	TRBJ2-2	TGCGCCAGCAGCACAGGACAGCCGAACACCGGGGAGCTGTTTTTT	CASSTGQPNTGELFF
TRBV19	once	NA	TRBJ2-7	TGTGCCAGTAGTATGACAGTTACCTACGAGCAGTACTTC	CASSMTVTYEQYF
TRBV7-2	NA	TRBD1	TRBJ2-1	TGTGCCAGCAGCAACCGACAGGGTTCCTACAATGAGCAGTTCTTC	CASSNRQGSYNEQFF
TRBV13	NA	NA	TRBJ1-1	TGTGCCAGCTCCTCAAACGGGAAGCGGAACACTGAAGCTTTCTTT	CASSSNGKRNTEAFF
TRBV7-2	NA	TRBD1	TRBJ2-5	TGTGCCAGCAGCAGGCGGACAGGGGGCGAGGAGACCCAGTACTTC	CASSRRTGGEETQYF
TRBV29-1	few	NA	TRBJ1-1	TGCAGCGTTGAAGATCTGGCTCAGGGAGGCACTGAAGCTTTCTTT	CSVEDLAQGGTEAFF
TRBV5-6	few	NA	TRBJ2-7	TGTGCCAGCAGCTGGGCAGTGGGAGCTTTTTACGAGCAGTACTTC	CASSWAVGAFYEQYF
TRBV4-1	NA	NA	TRBJ1-6	TGCGCCAGCAGCCAACTCCTACTGCCTACCCCCTATAATTCACCCCTCCACTTT	CASSQLLLPTPYNSPLHF
TRBV6-5	NA	NA	TRBJ1-6	TGTGCCAGCAGTTCCAGGGGTCCCCCCCTCCACTTT	CASSSRGPPLHF
TRBV27	once	TRBD1	TRBJ1-1	TGTGCCAGCAGTTCCGAAACCGGGACAGCGAACACTGAAGCTTTCTTT	CASSSETGTANTEAFF
TRBV12-5	once	NA	TRBJ2-7	TGTGCTAGTGGAACAGGAGCCTACGAGCAGTACTTC	CASGTGAYEQYF
TRBV4-3	NA	NA	TRBJ1-4	TGCGCCAGCAGCTCCGACTTGTTTGGGGAAAAACTGTTTTTT	CASSSDLFGEKLFF
TRBV7-9	NA	NA	TRBJ2-5	TGTTCCAGCAGCTTAGGGGGACAAGTCCAAGAGACCCAGTACTTC	CSSSLGGQVQETQYF
TRBV11-3	NA	NA	TRBJ2-3	TGTGCCAGCAGCTACCGCGGGGTGACAGATACGCAGTATTTT	CASSYRGVTDTQYF
TRBV4-3	once	NA	TRBJ1-3	TGCGCCAGCAGCCAAGAACAGGCGATAGTCTCTGGAAACACCATATATTTT	CASSQEQAIVSGNTIYF
TRBV7-9	NA	NA	TRBJ1-1	TGTGCCAGCAGCTCGGCCGGGCGGGGGTGGATGAACACTGAAGCTTTCTTT	CASSSAGRGWMNTEAFF
TRBV5-1	NA	NA	TRBJ2-7	TGCGCCAGCAGCTTGGACAGGGAGTACGAGCAGTACTTC	CASSLDREYEQYF
TRBV6-1	NA	TRBD2	TRBJ2-1	TGTGCCAGCAGTGAAATAAGCGGGGATCTCCGCTCCAATGAGCAGTTCTTC	CASSEISGDLRSNEQFF
TRBV14	NA	TRBD1	TRBJ1-2	TGTGCCAGCAGCCAAGCAGGGACAGGGGGCCCGAACTATGGCTACACCTTC	CASSQAGTGGPNYGYTF
TRBV7-6	NA	NA	TRBJ2-5	TGTGCCAGCACCTCTACGGGAGCGCAAGAGACCCAGTACTTC	CASTSTGAQETQYF
TRBV7-3	NA	TRBD2	TRBJ2-3	TGTGCCAGCAGGGCGGGGACTAGCGGACGCACAGATACGCAGTATTTT	CASRAGTSGRTDTQYF